This record covers a single T cell receptor (beta chain). Its specificity is unknown. These data are taken from a study of cytomegalovirus exposure and HLA in healthy donors. Overall study findings and caveats: A missense DCLRE1C variant was associated with V- and J-gene trimming of TCR beta chains in a later analysis, and an independent cohort replicated the association.

The PCR had 60 Vbeta and 13 Jbeta primers. TCRdb's table, derived via immunoSEQ multiplex PCR, lists solely in-frame clones and lacks some. The sample has roughly 77,000 clones, less than 80% seen once; the top ten hold roughly an eighth. Between the trimmed V and J ends, which lost 5 bases and 2 bases, there was a span of 19 bases. The CDR3 totals 16 residues. Per the germline V gene, CDR1 is SNHLY and CDR2 is FYNNEI. The sequence came from a woman in her thirties or forties in good health and CMV-seropositive. The chain uses TRBV2 and TRBJ2-7, with D possibly being TRBD2 (5 bases). What was sequenced was PBMCs. DNA for the CDR3: TGTGCCAGCAGTTACCCTAGGACTGGTGGGCCCTACGAGCAGTACTTC. Amino acid sequence: CASSYPRTGGPYEQYF.